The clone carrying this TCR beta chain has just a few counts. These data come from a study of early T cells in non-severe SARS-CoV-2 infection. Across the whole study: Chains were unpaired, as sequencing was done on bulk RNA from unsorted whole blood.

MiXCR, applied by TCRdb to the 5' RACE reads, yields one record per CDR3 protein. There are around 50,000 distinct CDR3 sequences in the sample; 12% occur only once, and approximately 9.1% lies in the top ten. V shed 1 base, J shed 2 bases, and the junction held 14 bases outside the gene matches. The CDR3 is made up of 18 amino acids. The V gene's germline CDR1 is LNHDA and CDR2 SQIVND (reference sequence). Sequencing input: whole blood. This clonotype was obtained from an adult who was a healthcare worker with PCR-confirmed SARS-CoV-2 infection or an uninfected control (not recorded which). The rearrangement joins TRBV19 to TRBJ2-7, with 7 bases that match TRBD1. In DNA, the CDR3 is TGTGCCAGTAGTATAGGCCTCCCTACAGGGGTCAATACCTACGAGCAGTACTTC. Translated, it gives CASSIGLPTGVNTYEQYF.